This TCR beta chain stems from a study of neoadjuvant anti-PD-1 for oral cavity cancer. V shed 5 bases and J 9 bases; nucleotides not matched to a gene: 10. The CDR3 has 14 amino acids. Germline CDR1 and CDR2: MNHEY and SMNVEV (reference sequence). Sequencing used immunoSEQ multiplex PCR; TCRdb keeps in-frame clones, though not all of them. This sample has under 13,000 clones; approximately 52% occur once, and the top ten carry under 30%. The chain uses TRBV27 and TRBJ2-1; 7 bases are shared with TRBD1. Sequences were derived from tumor tissue, sampled before nivolumab (anti-PD-1) treatment. This sequence originates from a person aged 35-79 years with oral cavity squamous cell carcinoma. The CDR3 protein is CASSLGQRRFEQFF. In DNA, the CDR3 is TGTGCCAGCAGTCTGGGACAGCGCAGATTTGAGCAGTTCTTC.